This T cell receptor beta chain was identified during a study of T cells in Graves' hyperthyroidism and ophthalmopathy. This clonotype has ten or more counts. Its target is not known. Exclusions: uncontrolled infection, other autoimmune disease, pregnancy, lactation. Study results and caveats: Most expanded thyroid clonotypes above 0.001 also appeared in blood.

Amplification targeted TCR beta CDR3 regions from RNA transcripts. The TCR CDR3 first-round RT-PCR relied on the HTBI primer set. TCRdb ran MiXCR on the multiplex PCR reads and lists one entry per CDR3 protein. Of 550,000 to 800,000 distinct CDR3 sequences in the sample, roughly 17% are singletons; the top ten hold around 15%. Trimming stripped 1 base from V and 5 bases from J, with 18 bases between. The CDR3 consists of 17 residues. Germline CDR1 is SGHVS and CDR2 is FQNEAQ. The sequencing sample was made of blood. This clonotype originated in a middle-aged man with Graves' hyperthyroidism. The V gene is TRBV7-8, the J gene TRBJ2-1; the D gene is possibly TRBD1 (5 bases). The CDR3 DNA follows: TGTGCCAGCAGCTTAGTAGGTCGACAGAACCTCGACAATGAGCAGTTCTTC. This translates into CASSLVGRQNLDNEQFF.